One and the same sample provided the 18 T cell receptor beta chains below, sequenced in a study of blood T cell repertoires in COVID-19. Clones were read by immunoSEQ multiplex PCR, and TCRdb kept only the in-frame ones, dropping some. The table lists some 250,000 clones, approximately 80% of them singletons. What was sequenced was peripheral blood. The receptors come from a woman aged 60-75 years with active or convalescent COVID-19.

The V and J genes are TRBV6-6 and TRBJ1-1; 7 bases align to TRBD1. The CDR3 length is 15 residues. Germline V gene lookup returns CDR1 MNHNY and CDR2 SVGAGI (reference sequence). After removal of 7 bases from V and 2 bases from J, the junction contained 10 bases not matched to a gene. CDR3 amino acids: CASTYTAGGNTEAFF. As DNA, the CDR3 is TGTGCCAGCACCTACACAGCAGGGGGAAACACTGAAGCTTTCTTT.

The gene calls are TRBV5-5 and TRBJ2-5; TRBD2 might be the D (6 bases). V lost 5 bases and J lost 4, with 21 bases in between. Germline values: CDR1 SGHKS, CDR2 YYEKEE (reference sequence). This CDR3 contains 16 residues. For the CDR3, the DNA is TGTGCCAGCAGGGCGGGGTTACTCAATGGGGGAGAGACCCAGTACTTC. Translation: CASRAGLLNGGETQYF.

This clone was picked up a small number of times. The chain carries TRBV19 and TRBJ1-5, with TRBD1 matching 8 bases. Germline V CDR1 and CDR2: LNHDA, SQIVND (reference sequence). The V segment lost 6 bases and the J segment 7 bases; nucleotides outside the gene matches: 5. The CDR3 runs to 13 residues. The CDR3 DNA sequence: TGTGCCAGTAGGACAGGGGTTCAACAGCCCCAGCATTTT. It codes for CASRTGVQQPQHF.

The chain carries TRBV11-3 and TRBJ1-1; D may be TRBD1 (5 bases). The CDR3 covers 13 residues. V was trimmed by 6 bases and J by 1 base, leaving 9 bases between them. The germline gives CDR1 SGHNT, CDR2 YENEEA. The CDR3 coding sequence is TGTGCCAGCAGGGGGCCGCGGAACACTGAAGCTTTCTTT. It specifies CASRGPRNTEAFF.

This clone was seen only a few times. The rearrangement links TRBV25-1 to TRBJ2-7, with TRBD1 matching 9 bases. This CDR3 has 16 amino acids. V gave up 4 bases and J gave up 3 bases; unmatched junction bases: 10. Germline-derived CDR1 and CDR2 are MGHDK and SYGVNS. The chain's CDR3 is CASSGITGGQYYEQYF. The CDR3 DNA follows: TGTGCCAGCAGTGGCATCACAGGGGGCCAGTACTACGAGCAGTACTTC.

This clone has just a few counts. The CDR3 spells CASSQDYLRDEQYF. In DNA, the CDR3 is TGTGCCAGCAGCCAGGACTACCTTCGGGACGAGCAGTACTTC. The genes are TRBV5-4 and TRBJ2-7, with D maybe TRBD2 (6 bases). The CDR3 loop spans 14 amino acids. Trimming removed 4 bases from V and 5 bases from J, with 16 bases in between. From germline, CDR1 is SGHNT and CDR2 YYREEE (reference sequence).

V and J are TRBV14 and TRBJ2-7, with 8 bases fitting TRBD2. The length of the CDR3 is 15 residues. Germline CDR1 and CDR2: SGHDN and FVKESK. V shed 3 bases and J 3 bases; nucleotides not matched to a gene: 7. Here the CDR3 DNA reads TGTGCCAGCAGCCACCTTATCCGGGGGGGCTACGAGCAGTACTTC. It codes for CASSHLIRGGYEQYF.

The rearrangement links TRBV7-7 to TRBJ2-5, with D unresolved. The length of the CDR3 is 13 residues. Looked up from germline, CDR1 is SSHAT and CDR2 is FNYEAQ (reference sequence). The V end lost 5 bases, the J end lost 1 base, and 8 bases lay between the germline ends. Here the CDR3 reads CASSIRIQETQYF. The CDR3 nucleotides are TGTGCCAGCAGCATTCGTATCCAAGAGACCCAGTACTTC.

The gene calls are TRBV7-8 and TRBJ1-1, with TRBD1 matching 10 bases. The V and J ends lost 5 bases and 0 bases, in that order; junction bases with no gene match: 6. Germline values: CDR1 SGHVS, CDR2 FQNEAQ. The CDR3 sequence is 16 residues long. The CDR3 DNA sequence: TGTGCCAGCAGCCTACGGGACAGGGGCCTGAACACTGAAGCTTTCTTT. Residues: CASSLRDRGLNTEAFF.

J is TRBJ1-2 and V is TRBV29-1, with D perhaps TRBD1 (6 bases). The CDR3 has 17 amino acids. CDR1 and CDR2 (germline): SQVTM, ANQGSEA. V was trimmed by 3 bases and J by 2 bases, leaving 22 bases between them. The CDR3 nucleotides are TGCAGCGTTGATAGTCTGGGGGGGCTAGGCGCGAACTATGGCTACACCTTC. This gives the protein CSVDSLGGLGANYGYTF.

This chain links TRBV4-1 with TRBJ1-5; no firm D call. Trimming took off 4 bases at V and 0 bases at J, with 13 bases between the two ends. The CDR3 is 16 amino acids. Germline lookup yields CDR1 MGHRA and CDR2 YSYEKL. The CDR3 DNA follows: TGCGCCAGCAGCCCGATAGGAGGCTATAGCAATCAGCCCCAGCATTTT. Protein: CASSPIGGYSNQPQHF.

The J gene is TRBJ2-1, the V gene TRBV2, with a possible D match to TRBD2 (5 bases). The CDR3 spans 13 residues. Germline V lookup: CDR1 SNHLY, CDR2 FYNNEI. V shed 4 bases and J shed 9 bases, with 13 bases lying between them. CDR3 in DNA: TGTGCCAGCAGTGCTACTAGAGGAAGTGAGCAGTTCTTC. Translated: CASSATRGSEQFF. Full variable domain (rest looked up from reference TRBV2 and TRBJ2-1): EPEVTQTPSHQVTQMGQEVILRCVPISNHLYFYWYRQILGQKVEFLVSFYNNEISEKSEIFDDQFSVERPDGSNFTLKIRSTKLEDSAMYFCASSATRGSEQFFGPGTRLTVL.

V and J are TRBV12-3 or TRBV12-4 and TRBJ1-4; D possibly corresponds to TRBD1 (5 bases). The V and J ends lost 1 base and 8 bases respectively, with 8 bases between them. The CDR3 length is 13 residues. The CDR3, as DNA: TGTGCCAGCAGTTTAGTTAGGGGCGAAAAACTGTTTTTT. Protein product: CASSLVRGEKLFF.

CDR3 nucleotide sequence: TGTGCCAGCAGCCGACTAGCGGGGGGATTCACAGATACGCAGTATTTT. Encoded protein: CASSRLAGGFTDTQYF. J is TRBJ2-3 and V is TRBV7-9; 13 bases map to TRBD2. V shed 5 bases, J shed 2 bases, and the junction held 4 bases outside the gene matches. The CDR3 has 16 amino acids. In germline, CDR1 is SEHNR, CDR2 FQNEAQ (reference sequence).

The V and J genes are TRBV25-1 and TRBJ1-2; 7 bases map to TRBD1. The ends lost 3 bases at V and 4 bases at J; junction bases unmatched: 11. CDR3 length: 16 residues. Germline CDR1 reads MGHDK; CDR2 reads SYGVNS. As DNA, the CDR3 is TGTGCCAGCAGTGACGCCGGGACAGAGATTATCTATGGCTACACCTTC. The encoded protein is CASSDAGTEIIYGYTF.

The genes are TRBV4-1 and TRBJ2-1, with a weak D call TRBD2 (5 bases). The CDR3 is 15 amino acids. Deletions cut 3 bases from V and 3 bases from J, with 12 bases between. In germline, CDR1 is MGHRA, CDR2 YSYEKL. CDR3 loop: CASSQRGLLYNEQFF. The CDR3 DNA reads as TGCGCCAGCAGCCAGCGAGGGCTCCTCTACAATGAGCAGTTCTTC.

Only a few counts were recorded for this clone. The rearrangement links TRBV19 to TRBJ1-5; D gene uncertain. The CDR3 totals 15 residues. Looked up from germline, CDR1 is LNHDA and CDR2 is SQIVND (reference sequence). The ends were cut back, 3 bases at V and 6 bases at J, with 15 bases in the middle. The CDR3 spells CASSMPAGFSQPQHF. CDR3 coding DNA: TGTGCCAGTAGTATGCCTGCGGGCTTTTCTCAGCCCCAGCATTTT.

The V call is TRBV2, the J call TRBJ2-6; D is ambiguous. CDR3 length equals 14 residues. V shed 5 bases and J shed 3 bases, with 8 bases lying between them. The germline gives CDR1 SNHLY, CDR2 FYNNEI. CDR3 loop: CASSRSFGANVLTF. DNA for the CDR3: TGTGCCAGCAGTCGCAGTTTTGGGGCCAACGTCCTGACTTTC.